The 26 T cell receptor beta chains below all came from one sample that was sequenced in a study of prognosis after radiotherapy for stage I lung cancer. Genomic DNA was subjected to two-round multiplex PCR for amplification of TCR beta CDR3. Each TRBV and TRBJ gene had its own primer in the first PCR round. TCRdb processed the multiplex PCR reads anew with MiXCR; each CDR3 protein has one entry. The sample has about 26,000 distinct CDR3 sequences, about 32% seen once. This material consisted of PBMCs, taken before or after stereotactic body radiation therapy (not recorded which). These receptor sequences come from a donor older than 45 with non-small cell lung cancer.

As for this clonotype: One end of the junction is discordant with germline, which a read error may explain. The chain links TRBV2 to TRBJ2-2; possibly TRBD2 for D (5 bases). This CDR3 is built from 13 residues. CDR1 is SNHLY and CDR2 is FYNNEI in the germline V gene. The CDR3 nucleotides read TGTGCCAGCGACTACTCGGCCGCCGGGGAGCTGTTTTTC. It yields the protein CASDYSAAGELFF. Supplemented by reference TRBV2 and TRBJ2-2, the full variable domain reads EPEVTQTPSHQVTQMGQEVILRCVPISNHLYFYWYRQILGQKVEFLVSFYNNEISEKSEIFDDQFSVERPDGSNFTLKIRSTKLEDSAMYFCASDYSAAGELFFGEGSRLTVL.

This clonotype was picked up many times. V gene TRBV5-1 combines with J gene TRBJ2-2; D unclear. Germline V gene sequence: CDR1 SGHRS, CDR2 YFSETQ. The V end lost 0 bases, the J end lost 3 bases, and 9 bases lay between the germline ends. The CDR3 loop spans 15 amino acids. CDR3 in amino acids: CASSLDGAHTGELFF. In DNA form, the CDR3 reads TGCGCCAGCAGCTTGGATGGCGCCCACACCGGGGAGCTGTTTTTT.

This clonotype came up many times. V usage is TRBV5-1 and J usage is TRBJ2-5; D might be TRBD1 (6 bases). V shed 3 bases and J shed 1 base, with 13 bases lying between them. This CDR3 comprises 15 residues. CDR1 and CDR2 (germline): SGHRS, YFSETQ. CDR3 protein: CASSSTGTSQETQYF. The DNA of the CDR3 is TGCGCCAGCAGCTCAACCGGGACATCCCAAGAGACCCAGTACTTC.

This chain joins TRBV20-1 and TRBJ2-1; D ambiguous. V was clipped by 0 bases and J by 3 bases, with 15 bases between them. Per the germline V gene, CDR1 is DFQATT and CDR2 is SNEGSKA (reference sequence). CDR3 size: 16 residues. In DNA form, the CDR3 reads TGCAGTGCTAGAGATGCGCGACCGGATTTCTACAATGAGCAGTTCTTC. Translating gives CSARDARPDFYNEQFF.

Comment on this clonotype: A single base is all that separates this from a far larger clone, so a read error is likely. The J gene is TRBJ2-2, the V gene TRBV6-1; D is possibly TRBD2 (6 bases). The CDR3 is 17 residues long. Deletions cut 7 bases from V and 3 bases from J, with 21 bases between. Germline lookup yields CDR1 MNHNS and CDR2 SASEGT. Here the CDR3 reads CASISPVRAGHTGELFF. The CDR3 DNA reads as TGTGCCAGCATTTCCCCGGTTAGAGCGGGCCACACCGGGGAGCTGTTTTTT.

This clonotype ranks as medium-sized. The chain recombines TRBV5-1 with TRBJ2-2, with D tentatively TRBD2 (5 bases). Germline CDR1 is SGHRS and CDR2 is YFSETQ. The CDR3 has 16 residues. V gave up 1 base and J gave up 1 base, with 11 bases separating them. The CDR3 here is CASSLSRRGNTGELFF. The CDR3 nucleotides are TGCGCCAGCAGCTTGTCTCGTCGGGGGAACACCGGGGAGCTGTTTTTT.

At least ten counts were recorded for this clonotype. The chain links TRBV24-1 to TRBJ2-2; D is uncertain. V was cut by 4 bases and J by 3 bases, with 14 bases left in between. Looked up from germline, CDR1 is KGHDR and CDR2 is SFDVKD. This CDR3 region has 16 residues. The CDR3 sequence: CATSDSLNGDTGELFF. The CDR3 nucleotides are TGTGCCACCAGTGACTCCCTTAATGGTGACACCGGGGAGCTGTTTTTT.

To note about this clonotype: A read error may account for a junction end that differs from germline. V and J are TRBV27 and TRBJ2-7, with 12 positions matching TRBD2. The germline gives CDR1 MNHEY, CDR2 SMNVEV (reference sequence). The length of the CDR3 is 18 residues. The CDR3 protein is CASTLLGLAGYRRGEQYF. DNA for the CDR3: TGTGCCAGCACTTTACTAGGACTAGCGGGGTACCGGCGGGGCGAGCAGTACTTC.

This clonotype was observed many times. V is TRBV25-1 and J is TRBJ1-2; TRBD1 matches at 10 bases. V was pared by 10 bases and J by 6 bases, with 8 bases of the junction left unmatched. This CDR3 has 13 residues. Germline lookup yields CDR1 MGHDK and CDR2 SYGVNS. The CDR3 reads CAIQEDRGDGYTF. The CDR3, as DNA: TGTGCCATCCAAGAGGACAGGGGGGATGGCTACACCTTC.

This clonotype was detected ten times or more. This rearrangement joins TRBV6-2 or TRBV6-3 to TRBJ1-1; D unresolved. Germline V CDR1 and CDR2: MNHEY, SVGEGT. The CDR3 loop spans 12 amino acids. The ends were cut back, 2 bases at V and 6 bases at J, with 7 bases in the middle. The CDR3 nucleotides are TGTGCCAGCAGTTACGGTGGATCTGAAGCTTTCTTT. Translated: CASSYGGSEAFF.

This clonotype was counted many times. The chain recombines TRBV27 with TRBJ2-7, with 7 positions matching TRBD1. The ends lost 5 bases at V and 3 bases at J; junction bases unmatched: 4. The CDR3 covers 13 residues. Germline assignment: CDR1 MNHEY and CDR2 SMNVEV (reference sequence). CDR3 protein: CASSDRVGYEQYF. The CDR3 bases are TGTGCCAGCAGTGACAGGGTTGGCTACGAGCAGTACTTC.

This clonotype was counted ten times or more. The chain employs TRBV5-4 and TRBJ2-5, with 7 bases that match TRBD2. J gave up 4 bases and V 2 bases, and 5 bases lay outside the gene matches. CDR1 SGHNT and CDR2 YYREEE come from the germline V gene (reference sequence). The CDR3 length is 14 residues. The CDR3 reads CASSLGRAGETQYF. The CDR3 coding sequence is TGTGCCAGCAGCTTAGGGAGGGCCGGAGAGACCCAGTACTTC.

This clonotype was seen a few times. This sequence joins TRBV5-6 and TRBJ2-5, with a tentative D call TRBD1 (6 bases). The CDR3 is 14 amino acids. V was cut by 5 bases and J by 5 bases, with 16 bases left in between. Germline V gene lookup returns CDR1 SGHDT and CDR2 YYEEEE. The CDR3 coding sequence is TGTGCCAGCAGTCTCCAGGGGCGGAGGGAGACCCAGTACTTC. Translation gives CASSLQGRRETQYF.

This clonotype was detected ten times or more. The chain carries TRBV12-3 or TRBV12-4 and TRBJ2-3, with unresolved D. The CDR3 is 14 amino acids. V dropped 6 bases and J dropped 4 bases, with 14 bases sitting between them. The CDR3: CASSLPLAPDTQYF. The DNA for the CDR3 is TGTGCCAGCAGCTTACCATTGGCGCCAGATACGCAGTATTTT.

Ten or more counts support this clonotype. This chain connects TRBV2 to TRBJ1-1; D is unresolved. This CDR3 region has 12 residues. Trimming took 3 bases from V and 1 from J, leaving 3 bases between them. Germline CDR1 is SNHLY and CDR2 is FYNNEI. The CDR3 bases are TGTGCCAGCAGTGAGGGGAACACTGAAGCTTTCTTT. Amino acids: CASSEGNTEAFF.

This clonotype has a count of ten or more. The rearrangement joins TRBV28 to TRBJ2-3, with TRBD2 matching over 9 bases. The CDR3 consists of 14 residues. CDR1 and CDR2 (germline): MDHEN, SYDVKM. V gave up 3 bases and J gave up 6 bases; unmatched junction bases: 4. The CDR3 DNA sequence: TGTGCCAGCAGTTTTTCTAGCGGGGTCGATACGCAGTATTTT. Its translation: CASSFSSGVDTQYF. The variable domain in full, completed from reference TRBV28 and TRBJ2-3, reads DVKVTQSSRYLVKRTGEKVFLECVQDMDHENMFWYRQDPGLGLRLIYFSYDVKMKEKGDIPEGYSVSREKKERFSLILESASTNQTSMYLCASSFSSGVDTQYFGPGTRLTVL.

This chain uses TRBV28 with TRBJ2-1; possibly TRBD1 or TRBD2 for D (6 bases each). The CDR3 extends over 16 amino acids. The germline V gene has CDR1 MDHEN and CDR2 SYDVKM. V was cut by 9 bases and J by 0 bases, with 18 bases left in between. CDR3 bases: TGTGCCAGTACATTAGGGGGGTCTGGCTCCTACAATGAGCAGTTCTTC. It codes for CASTLGGSGSYNEQFF. Complete variable domain (other parts from reference TRBV28 and TRBJ2-1): DVKVTQSSRYLVKRTGEKVFLECVQDMDHENMFWYRQDPGLGLRLIYFSYDVKMKEKGDIPEGYSVSREKKERFSLILESASTNQTSMYLCASTLGGSGSYNEQFFGPGTRLTVL.

In this sample, this clonotype turned up many times. V gene TRBV6-1 combines with J gene TRBJ1-2; 8 nucleotides agree with TRBD1. J lost 4 bases, V lost 6 bases, and 7 bases had no gene match. Germline V gene data show CDR1 as MNHNS and CDR2 as SASEGT. The CDR3 has 14 residues. The CDR3 DNA follows: TGTGCCAGCAGAGAACAGGGGGAGTTCTATGGCTACACCTTC. The encoded protein is CASREQGEFYGYTF.

This clonotype came up many times. The V call is TRBV19, the J call TRBJ2-3; no firm D call. The germline gives CDR1 LNHDA, CDR2 SQIVND (reference sequence). The CDR3 has 15 residues. V was pared by 7 bases and J by 0 bases, with 14 bases between. The CDR3 is CASTRNALSTDTQYF. For the CDR3, the DNA is TGTGCCAGTACCCGGAATGCTCTAAGCACAGATACGCAGTATTTT.

J is TRBJ2-3 and V is TRBV3-1; possible D gene TRBD2, 6 bases. V lost 1 base and J 2 bases, leaving 7 bases between the germline ends. The CDR3 is made up of 14 amino acids. Germline V gene lookup returns CDR1 LGHDT and CDR2 YNNKEL (reference sequence). CDR3 loop: CASSQGGVTDTQYF. Written as DNA, the CDR3 is TGTGCCAGCAGCCAAGGGGGGGTCACAGATACGCAGTATTTT.

The V call is TRBV28, the J call TRBJ2-7, with 7 positions matching TRBD1. V lost 5 bases to trimming and J lost 6 bases; unmatched junction nucleotides: 7. Germline values: CDR1 MDHEN, CDR2 SYDVKM. This CDR3 has 13 residues. CDR3 in DNA: TGTGCCAGCAGTCGAAGGGGGCCTGGCGAGCAGTACTTC. Translated: CASSRRGPGEQYF.

This clonotype was seen ten or more times. In DNA form, the CDR3 reads TGTGCCAGCAGGACGATAGACAGTGAAGCTTTCTTT. Amino acid sequence: CASRTIDSEAFF. The V and J genes are TRBV6-1 and TRBJ1-1; tentatively, D is TRBD1 (5 bases). Germline values: CDR1 MNHNS, CDR2 SASEGT. The V and J ends lost 6 bases and 7 bases respectively, with 12 bases between them. The CDR3 spans 12 residues.

This clonotype was seen a handful of times. The V gene is TRBV20-1, the J gene TRBJ1-1; D is uncertain. Deletions cut 3 bases from V and 0 bases from J, with 8 bases between. Germline V gene data show CDR1 as DFQATT and CDR2 as SNEGSKA (reference sequence). CDR3 size: 13 residues. DNA for the CDR3: TGCAGTGCTAGCCGGCCCCTGAACACTGAAGCTTTCTTT. Translated, it gives CSASRPLNTEAFF.

This clonotype appeared many times. The V and J genes are TRBV20-1 and TRBJ2-7; 12 bases line up with TRBD2. V dropped 0 bases and J dropped 6; count of bases not matched to a gene: 6. The CDR3 has 15 amino acids. Per the germline V gene, CDR1 is DFQATT and CDR2 is SNEGSKA (reference sequence). The chain's CDR3 is CSARDRTSGKSEQYF. The CDR3 region has the DNA TGCAGTGCTAGAGATAGGACTAGCGGGAAAAGCGAGCAGTACTTC.

The V and J genes are TRBV7-9 and TRBJ1-1; D is ambiguous. The length of the CDR3 is 15 residues. Germline V gives CDR1 SEHNR, CDR2 FQNEAQ (reference sequence). The V gene lost 1 base and the J gene lost 1 base, with 10 bases spanning the gap. CDR3 in DNA: TGTGCCAGCAGCTTAGGACGCTCGGGGAACACTGAAGCTTTCTTT. It is translated as CASSLGRSGNTEAFF.

The table lists this clonotype with many counts. The junction shows a germline mismatch at one end, possibly a read error. In DNA, the CDR3 is TGCGCCAGCAGCTTGTCCCCAGAGAGGGAGTTGCACTTC. Translated: CASSLSPERELHF. V gene TRBV5-1 combines with J gene TRBJ2-7, with D possibly TRBD2 on 5 matching bases. In germline, CDR1 is SGHRS, CDR2 YFSETQ. There are 13 residues in the CDR3.